This T cell receptor beta chain came from a study of patients and donors after allogeneic stem cell transplantation. TCRdb recomputed calls from the RT-PCR reads with MiXCR, one row per CDR3 protein. The table shows some 880,000 distinct CDR3 sequences, with about a sixth occurring only once. This clonotype showed up just a few times. This CDR3 contains 16 residues. The germline CDR1 and CDR2 sequences are MRHNA and SNTAGT. V lost 4 bases and J lost 0, with 13 bases in between. This receptor was taken from a human donor who was either an allogeneic HSCT recipient or a stem cell or donor lymphocyte infusion donor (not recorded which). It is not recorded whose cells these are; they may come from a transplant donor. Sequencing input: blood, either unsorted or a sorted T cell fraction (not recorded which). The gene calls are TRBV6-4 and TRBJ2-1; D may correspond to TRBD1 or TRBD2 (7 bases each). CDR3 sequence: CASSAGGGRSYNEQFF. Here the CDR3 DNA reads TGTGCCAGCAGTGCAGGGGGAGGGCGCTCCTACAATGAGCAGTTCTTC.